Given below is one T cell receptor (beta chain) in context. The antigen is undetermined. The data are from a study of a mutant IDH1 vaccine in newly diagnosed glioma. Background on the study: There were eight vaccinations for patients, given in weeks 1, 3, 5, 7, 11, 15, 19 and 23. Before enrollment, patients got radiotherapy alone, temozolomide alone, or mostly the combination. Study-wide results and limits: Shifts in the top peripheral T cell clonotypes seemed unrelated to pseudoprogression. Immune responses arising from the vaccine appeared in more than 80% of patients.

Time point meaning: week 5, during vaccination. Each vaccine dose was 300 ug of mutant IDH1 20-mer peptide, with topical imiquimod. V was clipped by 4 bases and J by 6 bases, with 7 bases between them. CDR1 and CDR2 (germline): SGHRS, YFSETQ. The CDR3 spans 12 residues. Some clones are missing from TCRdb's copy, which holds only in-frame ones; the method was immunoSEQ multiplex PCR. This table holds tens of thousands of clones, just under 80% found once. This sequence was found in a man aged 45-65 years with glioma. The chain links TRBV5-1 to TRBJ1-4; D not certain. This material consisted of PBMCs, taken from a glioma patient whose treatment included an IDH1 peptide vaccine. DNA of the CDR3: TGCGCCAGCAGCGGCCTAGATGAAAAACTGTTTTTT. Its protein is CASSGLDEKLFF.